The count of the clone carrying this T cell receptor (beta chain) is one. This sample was taken from a study of blood T cell repertoires in COVID-19. In assigning cohorts, the study relied on participant-reported clinical history. The V gene lost 3 bases and the J gene lost 8 bases, with 14 bases spanning the gap. There are 14 residues in the CDR3. Germline V lookup: CDR1 MGHRA, CDR2 YSYEKL. Clones were sequenced by immunoSEQ multiplex PCR, and TCRdb holds only the in-frame ones, with some missing. The sample yields 250,000 or so clones, around 88% seen once. The rearrangement uses TRBV4-1 and TRBJ2-1, with D possibly being TRBD1 (6 bases). The sample was PBMCs or T cells enriched from blood (not recorded which). This TCR was recovered from a woman in her 50s who had recovered from COVID-19. The CDR3 DNA sequence: TGCGCCAGCAGCCACCTAACAGGGATCGATGAGCAGTTCTTC. Amino acids: CASSHLTGIDEQFF.